The 22 T cell receptor beta chains below were found in one sample sequenced in a study of blood T cell repertoires in COVID-19. Data came from immunoSEQ multiplex PCR; TCRdb stores just in-frame clones and leaves some out. Here the sample spans 200,000 to 250,000 clones, around 80% being singletons. The sequencing sample was made of peripheral blood. All receptors come from a woman aged 80 or over with acute or convalescent COVID-19.

This clone was recorded only once. The J gene is TRBJ2-7, the V gene TRBV10-2, with 9 bases lining up with TRBD2. There are 14 residues in the CDR3. After removal of 10 bases from V and 5 bases from J, the junction contained 12 bases not matched to a gene. Per the germline V gene, CDR1 is WSHSY and CDR2 is SAAADI. The CDR3 loop reads CATAGGGLLDEQYF. CDR3 DNA sequence: TGCGCCACCGCGGGGGGGGGCCTCCTGGACGAGCAGTACTTC.

This clone turned up a few times. This chain uses TRBV6-1 with TRBJ2-1; 12 bases line up with TRBD2. Germline values: CDR1 MNHNS, CDR2 SASEGT. V shed 2 bases, J shed 7 bases, and the junction held 6 bases outside the gene matches. The CDR3 covers 16 residues. The CDR3 sequence: CASSETTSGGSNEQFF. CDR3 DNA: TGTGCCAGCAGTGAAACCACTAGCGGGGGGAGTAATGAGCAGTTCTTC.

In this sample, this clone turned up a few times. This chain uses TRBV19 with TRBJ1-2, with TRBD1 identical over 7 bases. The CDR3 sequence is 13 residues long. Germline V gene sequence: CDR1 LNHDA, CDR2 SQIVND (reference sequence). Trimming took 5 bases from V and 5 from J; bases not matched to a gene: 5. The CDR3 nucleotides are TGTGCCAGTAGTGTACAGGGGTTATATGGCTACACCTTC. Amino acid sequence: CASSVQGLYGYTF. The full variable domain, with the rest looked up from reference TRBV19 and TRBJ1-2, is DGGITQSPKYLFRKEGQNVTLSCEQNLNHDAMYWYRQDPGQGLRLIYYSQIVNDFQKGDIAEGYSVSREKKESFPLTVTSAQKNPTAFYLCASSVQGLYGYTFGSGTRLTVV.

The rearrangement uses TRBV18 and TRBJ1-1, with D perhaps matching TRBD1 (5 bases). CDR1 is KGHSH and CDR2 is LQKENI in the germline V gene. V was clipped by 0 bases and J by 4 bases, with 15 bases between them. The CDR3 runs 16 residues. In DNA, the CDR3 is TGTGCCAGCTCACCACCGACGGGCAGGGTTACCACTGAAGCTTTCTTT. Translation: CASSPPTGRVTTEAFF.

The chain uses TRBV10-2 and TRBJ2-5; TRBD1 might be the D (5 bases). CDR1 and CDR2 (germline): WSHSY, SAAADI. The CDR3 covers 13 residues. The V and J ends lost 4 bases and 4 bases respectively, with 10 bases between them. The CDR3 sequence is CASSVFGAETQYF. As DNA, the CDR3 is TGCGCCAGCAGTGTATTTGGGGCAGAGACCCAGTACTTC.

The chain joins TRBV5-1 to TRBJ2-7, with D possibly matching TRBD2 (6 bases). Germline CDR1 reads SGHRS; CDR2 reads YFSETQ. The V and J ends lost 6 bases and 0 bases respectively, with 16 bases between them. This CDR3 has 15 amino acids. The CDR3 is CASTPGGSNSYEQYF. CDR3 DNA: TGCGCCAGCACCCCCGGGGGAAGTAACTCCTACGAGCAGTACTTC.

This chain uses TRBV6-5 with TRBJ2-3; TRBD2 might be the D (6 bases). There are 14 residues in the CDR3. Germline V CDR1 and CDR2: MNHEY, SVGAGI. V shed 8 bases and J shed 3 bases, with 15 bases lying between them. CDR3 amino acids: CASAGLFPTDTQYF. The DNA of the CDR3 is TGTGCCAGCGCGGGACTTTTTCCGACAGATACGCAGTATTTT.

This chain joins TRBV4-2 and TRBJ2-5; D call uncertain. Germline CDR1 reads LGHNA; CDR2 reads YNFKEQ. The germline V and J ends were trimmed by 2 bases and 5 bases, with 12 bases remaining between them. The CDR3 is 14 residues long. CDR3 coding DNA: TGTGCCAGCAGCCAACTCATAGTTCCGGAGACCCAGTACTTC. Protein product: CASSQLIVPETQYF.

The V call is TRBV5-1, the J call TRBJ1-1, with 9 bases aligning to TRBD1. With 5 bases clipped from V and 2 bases from J, the junction kept 7 bases outside the gene matches. The CDR3 consists of 15 residues. The germline V gene has CDR1 SGHRS and CDR2 YFSETQ. The chain's CDR3 is CASSGQGMVNTEAFF. The CDR3 DNA is TGCGCCAGCAGTGGACAGGGGATGGTTAACACTGAAGCTTTCTTT. The complete variable domain, with remaining parts taken from reference TRBV5-1 and TRBJ1-1, reads KAGVTQTPRYLIKTRGQQVTLSCSPISGHRSVSWYQQTPGQGLQFLFEYFSETQRNKGNFPGRFSGRQFSNSRSEMNVSTLELGDSALYLCASSGQGMVNTEAFFGQGTRLTVV.

This clone was detected only once. V usage is TRBV5-1 and J usage is TRBJ1-4, with 9 bases lining up with TRBD1. Germline-derived CDR1 and CDR2 are SGHRS and YFSETQ. The ends lost 3 bases at V and 4 bases at J; junction bases unmatched: 10. This CDR3 is 17 amino acids long. The CDR3 DNA reads as TGCGCCAGCAGCTCCCAATCAGGGACAGGGCTTAATGAAAAACTGTTTTTT. Its translation is CASSSQSGTGLNEKLFF. Filled out from reference TRBV5-1 and TRBJ1-4, the complete variable domain reads KAGVTQTPRYLIKTRGQQVTLSCSPISGHRSVSWYQQTPGQGLQFLFEYFSETQRNKGNFPGRFSGRQFSNSRSEMNVSTLELGDSALYLCASSSQSGTGLNEKLFFGSGTQLSVL.

The chain couples TRBV6-1 to TRBJ2-5; D is uncertain. From germline, CDR1 is MNHNS and CDR2 SASEGT. The CDR3 totals 13 residues. Trimming took 3 bases from V and 5 from J, leaving 10 bases between them. The chain's CDR3 is CASSEIRLETQYF. CDR3 nucleotides: TGTGCCAGCAGTGAGATCAGGTTGGAGACCCAGTACTTC.

On this clone: This sample includes further DNA sequences coding for the same CDR3. The rearrangement links TRBV11-2 to TRBJ1-2; possibly TRBD1 for D (6 bases). Per germline, CDR1 SGHAT and CDR2 FQNNGV. V lost 5 bases, J lost 3 bases, and 10 bases lay in between. The CDR3 extends over 13 amino acids. The CDR3 bases are TGTGCCAGCAGCCCGGACAGAGACTATGGCTACACCTTC. Protein product: CASSPDRDYGYTF.

The rearrangement joins TRBV3-1 (or the pseudogene TRBV3-2) to TRBJ2-4; 9 nucleotides match TRBD2. The CDR3 covers 17 residues. The germline gives CDR1 LGHDT, CDR2 YNNKEL (reference sequence). With V trimmed by 4 bases and J by 5 bases, 12 bases remained unmatched. DNA for the CDR3: TGTGCCAGCAGCCCCGGCGGGCGGGAGGGCCGGGAAAACATTCAGTACTTC. Amino acids: CASSPGGREGRENIQYF.

A single count supports this clone. V gene TRBV3-1 (or the pseudogene TRBV3-2) combines with J gene TRBJ2-3; 9 nucleotides match TRBD2. With V trimmed by 1 base and J by 0 bases, 2 bases remained unmatched. Germline V CDR1 and CDR2: LGHDT, YNNKEL (reference sequence). The CDR3 has 16 amino acids. CDR3 sequence reads: CASSQVTSGSTDTQYF. In DNA form, the CDR3 reads TGTGCCAGCAGCCAAGTGACTAGCGGTAGCACAGATACGCAGTATTTT.

This chain connects TRBV7-2 to TRBJ2-7; tentative D call: TRBD1 (6 bases). Trimming cost V 2 bases and J 1 base, with 15 bases left between them. Germline lookup yields CDR1 SGHTA and CDR2 FQGNSA. This CDR3 comprises 16 residues. CDR3 in amino acids: CASSLNTGRGSYEQYF. For the CDR3, the DNA is TGTGCCAGCAGCTTAAATACAGGAAGGGGGTCCTACGAGCAGTACTTC.

This clone was picked up one time. This chain joins TRBV4-2 and TRBJ1-1, with a tentative D call TRBD1 (6 bases). In germline, CDR1 is LGHNA, CDR2 YNFKEQ. The V end lost 3 bases, the J end lost 6 bases, and 11 bases lay between the germline ends. CDR3 size: 13 residues. The CDR3 DNA follows: TGTGCCAGCAGCCAGGCCCCAGGGGCTGAAGCTTTCTTT. Amino acids: CASSQAPGAEAFF.

The chain links TRBV27 to TRBJ2-7; 9 bases map to TRBD2. With 3 bases clipped from V and 3 bases from J, the junction kept 6 bases outside the gene matches. Germline lookup yields CDR1 MNHEY and CDR2 SMNVEV (reference sequence). CDR3 size: 15 residues. CDR3 DNA sequence: TGTGCCAGCAGTTTTGGACTAGCGACCGGCTACGAGCAGTACTTC. Translated: CASSFGLATGYEQYF.

V and J are TRBV6-1 and TRBJ1-6, with a weak D call TRBD1 (6 bases). V lost 2 bases and J lost 7, with 9 bases in between. The CDR3 runs to 14 residues. Looked up from germline, CDR1 is MNHNS and CDR2 is SASEGT. The CDR3 loop is CASSERGANSPLHF. As DNA, the CDR3 is TGTGCCAGCAGTGAACGGGGGGCCAATTCACCCCTCCACTTT.

This clone was picked up a small number of times. The chain combines TRBV7-8 with TRBJ1-5, with TRBD1 matching 7 bases. Germline V gene lookup returns CDR1 SGHVS and CDR2 FQNEAQ. V was pared by 1 base and J by 6 bases, with 12 bases of the junction left unmatched. This CDR3 region has 17 residues. Written as DNA, the CDR3 is TGTGCCAGCAGCTTAGTGGGACAGCTGACCGGCACTCAGCCCCAGCATTTT. Protein product: CASSLVGQLTGTQPQHF.

The rearrangement joins TRBV29-1 to TRBJ2-3; no firm D call. Germline values: CDR1 SQVTM, CDR2 ANQGSEA. CDR3 length: 13 residues. Between the trimmed V and J ends, which lost 4 bases and 11 bases, there was a span of 19 bases. CDR3 DNA: TGCAGCGTTGGTCTCAGATGGAAAGACTTGCAGTATTTT. It encodes CSVGLRWKDLQYF.

As concerns this clone: The sample holds other DNA sequences that translate to the same CDR3. The chain has TRBV10-3 and TRBJ2-5; 14 nucleotides line up with TRBD2. J gave up 2 bases and V 6 bases, and 2 bases lay outside the gene matches. CDR1 is ENHRY and CDR2 is SYGVKD in the germline V gene. This CDR3 is built from 15 residues. The CDR3 spells CAIRGLAGDQETQYF. The DNA for the CDR3 is TGTGCCATCAGGGGACTAGCGGGAGATCAAGAGACCCAGTACTTC.

CDR3 amino acids: CASSLTSAHIQYF. CDR3 nucleotides: TGTGCCAGCAGTTTAACTAGCGCCCACATTCAGTACTTC. V gene TRBV27 combines with J gene TRBJ2-4; 7 bases fit TRBD2. Trimming at V came to 2 bases and at J to 8 bases, leaving 3 bases not matched to a gene. Germline lookup yields CDR1 MNHEY and CDR2 SMNVEV (reference sequence). The CDR3 totals 13 residues.